This TCR beta chain was found in a study of blood T cell repertoires in COVID-19. Cohorts were determined from participant-reported clinical history. Trimming removed 0 bases at V and 9 bases at J, with 18 bases between. Germline CDR1 is MNHNY and CDR2 is SVGAGI (reference sequence). CDR3 size: 15 residues. Some clones are missing from TCRdb's copy, which holds only in-frame ones; the method was immunoSEQ multiplex PCR. The sample carries fewer than 250,000 clones, roughly 84% recorded once. This TCR came from a man aged 30 to 45 in a cohort exposed to, infected with or recovered from COVID-19 (not recorded which). Sample: PBMCs or T cells enriched from blood (not recorded which). The genes are TRBV6-6 and TRBJ2-7; TRBD1 is a possible D gene (7 bases). CDR3 amino acids: CASSYSEQGTGGQYF. The CDR3 region has the DNA TGTGCCAGCAGTTACTCGGAACAGGGGACTGGTGGGCAGTACTTC.